These 29 T cell receptor beta chains originate from one sample sequenced in a study of T cells in Graves' hyperthyroidism and ophthalmopathy (dated by TCRdb to about 2019). To prepare the library, multiplex PCR was applied. TCRdb lists the instrument as Illumina HiSeq 2000. Amplification of TCR beta CDR3 regions was carried out from RNA transcripts. For the first round of RT-PCR on the TCR CDR3, the HTBI primer set was used together with the Qiagen OneStep RT-PCR kit. TCRdb trimmed the raw reads at Q25, called clones with MiXCR and kept productive beta chains. Duplicate CDR3 protein sequences are folded into a single record with the most common DNA and genes. This sample lists 190,000 or so distinct CDR3 sequences; about 18% were detected once. The ten largest clones represent over 35% of the sample. The material sequenced was blood. Receptor source: a man aged 40-49 years with Graves' hyperthyroidism.

At least ten counts were recorded for this clonotype. The genes are TRBV3-1 and TRBJ1-2; 7 bases are a match to TRBD1. CDR1 and CDR2 (germline): LGHDT, YNNKEL (reference sequence). This CDR3 spans 15 amino acids. After removal of 4 bases from V and 7 bases from J, the junction contained 12 bases not matched to a gene. In nucleotides, the CDR3 is TGTGCCAGCAGCCCGCTCGAGGGGGCGGTTCTTGGCTACACCTTC. This gives the protein CASSPLEGAVLGYTF. Based on the CDR3 plus reference TRBV3-1 and TRBJ1-2, the full variable domain is DTAVSQTPKYLVTQMGNDKSIKCEQNLGHDTMYWYKQDSKKFLKIMFSYNNKELIINETVPNRFSPKSPDKAHLNLHINSLELGDSAVYFCASSPLEGAVLGYTFGSGTRLTVV.

This chain uses TRBV5-4 with TRBJ1-2, with TRBD1 matching 8 bases. J was trimmed by 7 bases and V by 3 bases; bases with no gene match: 11. The CDR3 covers 15 residues. Germline V gene data show CDR1 as SGHNT and CDR2 as YYREEE (reference sequence). Here the CDR3 reads CASSSTDRALSGYTF. The CDR3 bases are TGTGCCAGCAGCTCTACGGACAGGGCTCTAAGTGGCTACACCTTC.

This clonotype has a count of ten or more. This chain uses TRBV27 with TRBJ2-3; 10 nucleotides match TRBD2. There are 17 residues in the CDR3. Trimming cost V 5 bases and J 3 bases; bases outside gene matches: 11. The germline CDR1 and CDR2 sequences are MNHEY and SMNVEV (reference sequence). CDR3 region: CASSIQSGGAVTDTQYF. The CDR3 DNA is TGTGCCAGCAGTATCCAAAGCGGGGGGGCTGTAACAGATACGCAGTATTTT.

This clonotype was counted only a few times. A much larger clone differs from this one at a single base, so this may be a read error. The V call is TRBV7-6, the J call TRBJ2-7, with D possibly being TRBD1 (5 bases). CDR1 is SGHVS and CDR2 is FNYEAQ in the germline V gene. Trimming left V 6 bases short and J 5 bases short, with 8 bases between. The CDR3 spans 11 residues. For the CDR3, the DNA is TGTGCCAGCAGTTCAGGGAACGAGCAGTACTTC. Encoded protein: CASSSGNEQYF.

The V call is TRBV6-1, the J call TRBJ2-5, with 8 bases fitting TRBD1. CDR1 is MNHNS and CDR2 is SASEGT in the germline V gene. The junction had 6 bases not matched to a gene; V was cut back by 7 bases and J by 5 bases. The CDR3 covers 13 residues. Here the CDR3 reads CASNSGGPETQYF. The CDR3 region has the DNA TGTGCCAGCAATTCAGGGGGCCCTGAGACCCAGTACTTC.

The CDR3 here is CASSYSQFTGGYTF. The DNA of the CDR3 is TGTGCCAGCAGTTACTCCCAGTTTACGGGCGGCTACACCTTC. The chain couples TRBV6-5 to TRBJ1-2; D gene ambiguous. The CDR3 covers 14 residues. Germline V gives CDR1 MNHEY, CDR2 SVGAGI. Trimming removed 0 bases from V and 8 bases from J, with 13 bases in between.

This clonotype was seen repeatedly, ten times or more. The V and J genes are TRBV28 and TRBJ1-5; unclear D gene. Trimming cost V 6 bases and J 0 bases, with 15 bases left between them. Germline loops: CDR1 MDHEN, CDR2 SYDVKM. There are 16 residues in the CDR3. The CDR3 is CASSSAELYSNQPQHF. In DNA, the CDR3 is TGTGCCAGCAGCTCCGCCGAGCTCTATAGCAATCAGCCCCAGCATTTT.

The chain links TRBV14 to TRBJ1-1; D remains unclear. The CDR3 has 13 amino acids. V was clipped by 0 bases and J by 10 bases, with 12 bases between them. Germline loops: CDR1 SGHDN, CDR2 FVKESK. As DNA, the CDR3 is TGTGCCAGCAGCCAAGAGGCAGGAGGTGTAGCTTTCTTT. Protein: CASSQEAGGVAFF.

Many counts were recorded for this clonotype. The chain links TRBV20-1 to TRBJ2-5; 9 nucleotides line up with TRBD2. Germline V gives CDR1 DFQATT, CDR2 SNEGSKA (reference sequence). Unmatched junction bases numbered 3, after V lost 5 bases and J lost 2 bases. The CDR3 sequence is 13 residues long. The CDR3 nucleotides read TGCAGTGCTTATAGCGGGGGTCAAGAGACCCAGTACTTC. Translation: CSAYSGGQETQYF.

In its sample, this clonotype was seen many times. The V gene is TRBV19, the J gene TRBJ2-2; 12 positions match TRBD2. This CDR3 is built from 16 residues. With V trimmed by 9 bases and J by 0 bases, 5 bases remained unmatched. Germline V gene sequence: CDR1 LNHDA, CDR2 SQIVND (reference sequence). The CDR3 protein is CASRLAGASNTGELFF. Here the CDR3 DNA reads TGTGCCAGCCGACTAGCGGGGGCCTCGAACACCGGGGAGCTGTTTTTT.

This clonotype was detected a few times. The V and J genes are TRBV5-5 and TRBJ2-2, with D possibly matching TRBD1 (5 bases). The CDR3 is 16 amino acids. Germline-derived CDR1 and CDR2 are SGHKS and YYEKEE (reference sequence). The V end lost 2 bases, the J end lost 4 bases, and 15 bases lay between the germline ends. The CDR3 region has the DNA TGTGCCAGCAGCTTAATTCGTAGCAGGGCCACCGGGGAGCTGTTTTTT. Residues: CASSLIRSRATGELFF.

There are many counts of this clonotype. J is TRBJ2-1 and V is TRBV28; 7 bases match TRBD2. V lost 5 bases and J lost 10; bases outside the gene matches: 14. CDR1 is MDHEN, CDR2 SYDVKM, per germline. The CDR3 consists of 15 residues. CDR3 loop: CASSAASGGAREQFF. The CDR3 bases are TGTGCCAGCAGTGCCGCTAGCGGAGGGGCACGGGAGCAGTTCTTC.

The chain recombines TRBV20-1 with TRBJ2-1; TRBD2 agrees at 10 bases. There are 16 residues in the CDR3. V trimming: 2 bases; J trimming: 3 bases; junction bases outside the gene matches: 7. Germline V gene data show CDR1 as DFQATT and CDR2 as SNEGSKA (reference sequence). CDR3 DNA sequence: TGCAGTGCTAGACTCCTACTAGCGGGGTACTACAATGAGCAGTTCTTC. This encodes CSARLLLAGYYNEQFF.

The sample holds one count of this clonotype. The chain recombines TRBV7-9 with TRBJ2-5; D assignment may be TRBD1 or TRBD2 (6 bases each). Germline CDR1 is SEHNR and CDR2 is FQNEAQ (reference sequence). Trimming took off 5 bases at V and 5 bases at J, with 15 bases between the two ends. This CDR3 is built from 14 residues. This CDR3 reads CASSPTGTRETQYF. The CDR3 DNA reads TGTGCCAGCAGCCCAACAGGGACTCGGGAGACCCAGTACTTC.

This clonotype was seen at least ten times. V is TRBV7-9 and J is TRBJ2-1; D tentatively reads TRBD1 or TRBD2 (5 bases each). The CDR3 is made up of 15 amino acids. Germline values: CDR1 SEHNR, CDR2 FQNEAQ (reference sequence). Trimming stripped 5 bases from V and 0 bases from J, with 11 bases between. CDR3: CASSPRDGSYNEQFF. CDR3 DNA: TGTGCCAGCAGCCCAAGGGACGGCTCCTACAATGAGCAGTTCTTC.

This sequence joins TRBV5-1 and TRBJ1-3; D may be TRBD1 (5 bases). This CDR3 region has 14 residues. CDR1 SGHRS and CDR2 YFSETQ come from the germline V gene. Trimming took off 5 bases at V and 1 base at J, with 10 bases between the two ends. This chain's CDR3 is CASRAGASGNTIYF. CDR3 in DNA: TGCGCCAGCAGGGCCGGGGCGTCTGGAAACACCATATATTTT.

This clonotype was seen ten or more times. V is TRBV5-1 and J is TRBJ2-3; the D gene is possibly TRBD1 (7 bases). This CDR3 region has 15 residues. V was pared by 2 bases and J by 1 base, with 11 bases between. The germline gives CDR1 SGHRS, CDR2 YFSETQ. The CDR3 sequence is CASSLTGEGTDTQYF. The CDR3, as DNA: TGCGCCAGCAGCTTAACAGGGGAGGGCACAGATACGCAGTATTTT. Based on the CDR3 plus reference TRBV5-1 and TRBJ2-3, the full variable domain is KAGVTQTPRYLIKTRGQQVTLSCSPISGHRSVSWYQQTPGQGLQFLFEYFSETQRNKGNFPGRFSGRQFSNSRSEMNVSTLELGDSALYLCASSLTGEGTDTQYFGPGTRLTVL.

This clonotype was counted ten times or more. The DNA for the CDR3 is TGTGCCAGCAGTGAAAATCCCTCCGGTGGCTACACCTTC. This encodes CASSENPSGGYTF. The chain joins TRBV2 to TRBJ1-2; no firm D call. The length of the CDR3 is 13 residues. Germline V gives CDR1 SNHLY, CDR2 FYNNEI. V was clipped by 2 bases and J by 7 bases, with 11 bases between them.

The chain links TRBV6-2 or TRBV6-3 to TRBJ1-4; D not certain. The germline V and J ends were trimmed by 0 bases and 7 bases, with 9 bases remaining between them. The CDR3 has 14 amino acids. Germline V gives CDR1 MNHEY, CDR2 SVGEGT. CDR3 bases: TGTGCCAGCAGTTACTCGGGAGCCATTGAAAAACTGTTTTTT. Its translation is CASSYSGAIEKLFF.

In this sample, this clonotype turned up many times. The chain employs TRBV18 and TRBJ1-2; 9 bases map to TRBD1. Germline values: CDR1 KGHSH, CDR2 LQKENI. This CDR3 has 12 residues. With 3 bases clipped from V and 7 bases from J, the junction kept 0 bases outside the gene matches. The DNA of the CDR3 is TGTGCCAGCTCACCGGGACAGGGTGGCTACACCTTC. Its translation is CASSPGQGGYTF.

With respect to this clonotype: A much larger clonotype is one base distant, so this may be a read error. The rearrangement joins TRBV5-5 to TRBJ2-1, with 13 bases matching TRBD2. The germline V gene has CDR1 SGHKS and CDR2 YYEKEE (reference sequence). CDR3 length equals 19 residues. CDR3 loop: CASSPKGTSGAILYNKQFF. DNA of the CDR3: TGTGCCAGCAGCCCAAAAGGGACTAGCGGGGCCATCCTGTACAATAAGCAGTTCTTC.

This clonotype turned up a few times. This chain links TRBV9 with TRBJ2-2, with 7 bases matching TRBD2. CDR1 is SGDLS, CDR2 YYNGEE, per germline. V lost 2 bases, J lost 2 bases, and 12 bases stayed unmatched. CDR3 size: 18 residues. The CDR3 region has the DNA TGTGCCAGCAGCGTCTCCCCCTGGGGGGGGAGAAACACCGGGGAGCTGTTTTTT. Protein product: CASSVSPWGGRNTGELFF.

A few counts support this clonotype. The V call is TRBV28, the J call TRBJ1-5; no reliable D call. In germline, CDR1 is MDHEN, CDR2 SYDVKM. Trimming left V 3 bases short and J 7 bases short, with 13 bases between. The CDR3 length is 14 residues. CDR3 bases: TGTGCCAGCAGTTTTAGAAAGGGAGACCAGCCCCAGCATTTT. Protein product: CASSFRKGDQPQHF. Combining the CDR3 with reference TRBV28 and TRBJ1-5 gives the whole variable domain DVKVTQSSRYLVKRTGEKVFLECVQDMDHENMFWYRQDPGLGLRLIYFSYDVKMKEKGDIPEGYSVSREKKERFSLILESASTNQTSMYLCASSFRKGDQPQHFGDGTRLSIL.

This clonotype has a count of ten or more. This chain uses TRBV7-2 with TRBJ1-1; D perhaps matches TRBD1 (6 bases). CDR1 and CDR2 (germline): SGHTA, FQGNSA. V lost 8 bases and J lost 0, with 13 bases in between. The CDR3 length is 14 residues. The CDR3 region is CASSPQGMNTEAFF. In nucleotides, the CDR3 is TGTGCCAGCTCACCCCAGGGGATGAACACTGAAGCTTTCTTT.

The count of this clonotype is one. The rearrangement joins TRBV9 to TRBJ2-1, with 7 bases lining up with TRBD2. The V gene's germline CDR1 is SGDLS and CDR2 YYNGEE. The CDR3 consists of 16 residues. V shed 3 bases and J 5 bases; nucleotides not matched to a gene: 11. DNA for the CDR3: TGTGCCAGCAGCGGCCAGCCCACCCGGGGGGACAATGAGCAGTTCTTC. This encodes CASSGQPTRGDNEQFF.

This clonotype has a count of ten or more. The chain is built from TRBV7-2 and TRBJ2-3; tentatively, D is TRBD1 (5 bases). Germline V gene data show CDR1 as SGHTA and CDR2 as FQGNSA. This CDR3 comprises 15 residues. V gave up 0 bases and J gave up 1 base, with 8 bases separating them. The CDR3 sequence is CASSLAGPGTDTQYF. The CDR3 coding sequence is TGTGCCAGCAGCTTAGCGGGGCCAGGCACAGATACGCAGTATTTT.

The table lists this clonotype with many counts. The chain carries TRBV11-2 and TRBJ2-7; D not resolved. Germline V gives CDR1 SGHAT, CDR2 FQNNGV. The CDR3 runs 11 residues. Trimming cost V 4 bases and J 2 bases, with 3 bases left between them. The CDR3 region has the DNA TGTGCCAGCAGCTCCGCCTACGAGCAGTACTTC. It specifies CASSSAYEQYF.

The V and J genes are TRBV29-1 and TRBJ2-3, with 15 positions matching TRBD2. Unmatched junction bases numbered 7, after V lost 2 bases and J lost 1 base. CDR3 size: 18 residues. Germline CDR1 and CDR2: SQVTM and ANQGSEA. CDR3 region: CSVESMWTSGGGTDTQYF. CDR3 DNA: TGCAGCGTTGAAAGTATGTGGACTAGCGGGGGGGGCACAGATACGCAGTATTTT.

V gene TRBV7-2 combines with J gene TRBJ2-3, with 11 bases fitting TRBD2. V trimming: 5 bases; J trimming: 2 bases; junction bases outside the gene matches: 6. The germline gives CDR1 SGHTA, CDR2 FQGNSA. The CDR3 spans 16 residues. This chain's CDR3 is CASSPMTSGNTDTQYF. The CDR3 nucleotides are TGTGCCAGCAGCCCAATGACTAGCGGGAACACAGATACGCAGTATTTT.